This is a list of T cell receptor beta chains from one sample in a study of blood T cell repertoires in COVID-19. Libraries were prepared by immunoSEQ multiplex PCR; TCRdb keeps only in-frame clonotypes and omits some of them. This sample has some 89,000 clones, with approximately 80% found just once. The sequencing sample was made of peripheral blood. Receptors were obtained from a man between 65 and 79 years old with acute or convalescent COVID-19. CDR3s include the opening cysteine and the closing phenylalanine or tryptophan. Each record gives: J gene, V gene, D gene, clone size, CDR3 protein, CDR3 DNA. A D gene is named only where the DNA matches it firmly. Not every row has a clone size; where given, it reads once, few, many or a size class.

j_gene: TRBJ2-4
v_gene: TRBV5-6
d_gene: .
abundance: .
CDR3aa: CASSLGTLNIQYF
CDR3nt: TGTGCCAGCAGCTTGGGTACTTTAAACATTCAGTACTTC

j_gene: TRBJ2-1
v_gene: TRBV28
d_gene: .
abundance: .
CDR3aa: CASSGAAGSSYNEQFF
CDR3nt: TGTGCCAGCAGCGGCGCAGCGGGTAGCTCCTACAATGAGCAGTTCTTC

j_gene: TRBJ2-7
v_gene: TRBV5-4
d_gene: TRBD2
abundance: .
CDR3aa: CASSGGDRSSYEQYF
CDR3nt: TGTGCCAGCAGCGGGGGGGATAGGAGTAGCTACGAGCAGTACTTC

j_gene: TRBJ1-1
v_gene: TRBV28
d_gene: .
abundance: .
CDR3aa: CASSLPRGGAEAFF
CDR3nt: TGTGCCAGCAGTCTCCCGAGAGGAGGGGCTGAAGCTTTCTTT

j_gene: TRBJ2-2
v_gene: TRBV29-1
d_gene: TRBD1
abundance: .
CDR3aa: CSGRQGRHIGELFF
CDR3nt: TGCAGCGGGAGACAGGGGCGGCACATCGGGGAGCTGTTTTTT

j_gene: TRBJ2-5
v_gene: TRBV6-1
d_gene: TRBD1
abundance: .
CDR3aa: CASSEGQGAKTQYF
CDR3nt: TGTGCCAGCAGTGAAGGACAGGGAGCAAAGACCCAGTACTTC

j_gene: TRBJ1-5
v_gene: TRBV9
d_gene: .
abundance: .
CDR3aa: CASSAESTGYNQPQHF
CDR3nt: TGTGCCAGCAGCGCCGAATCTACAGGGTACAATCAGCCCCAGCATTTT

j_gene: TRBJ2-5
v_gene: TRBV18
d_gene: .
abundance: .
CDR3aa: CASSPPGAQETQYF
CDR3nt: TGTGCCAGCTCACCACCGGGGGCCCAAGAGACCCAGTACTTC

j_gene: TRBJ1-1
v_gene: TRBV11-2
d_gene: TRBD1
abundance: .
CDR3aa: CASSLIRTGSEAFF
CDR3nt: TGTGCCAGCAGCTTAATAAGGACAGGTTCTGAAGCTTTCTTT

j_gene: TRBJ1-1
v_gene: TRBV7-3
d_gene: .
abundance: .
CDR3aa: CASRQTVNTEAFF
CDR3nt: TGTGCCAGCAGGCAGACAGTTAACACTGAAGCTTTCTTT

j_gene: TRBJ1-1
v_gene: TRBV7-9
d_gene: TRBD1
abundance: .
CDR3aa: CASSSRDRGRTEAFF
CDR3nt: TGTGCCAGCAGCTCCCGGGACAGGGGGCGGACTGAAGCTTTCTTT

j_gene: TRBJ1-2
v_gene: TRBV30
d_gene: .
abundance: .
CDR3aa: CAWSVQGHHGYTF
CDR3nt: TGTGCCTGGAGTGTACAGGGTCACCATGGCTACACCTTC

j_gene: TRBJ2-3
v_gene: TRBV2
d_gene: TRBD1
abundance: .
CDR3aa: CASSYRGSTDTQYF
CDR3nt: TGTGCCAGCTCTTACAGGGGAAGTACAGATACGCAGTATTTT

j_gene: TRBJ2-2
v_gene: TRBV5-6
d_gene: .
abundance: few
CDR3aa: CASSQKIRGMNTGELFF
CDR3nt: TGTGCCAGCAGCCAAAAAATCCGGGGGATGAACACCGGGGAGCTGTTTTTT

j_gene: TRBJ2-2
v_gene: TRBV5-4
d_gene: .
abundance: .
CDR3aa: CASSTDLYGELFF
CDR3nt: TGTGCCAGCAGCACCGACTTGTATGGGGAGCTGTTTTTT

j_gene: TRBJ2-4
v_gene: TRBV6-1
d_gene: .
abundance: .
CDR3aa: CASSGRVAIAKNIQYF
CDR3nt: TGTGCCAGCAGTGGCAGGGTAGCAATAGCCAAAAACATTCAGTACTTC

j_gene: TRBJ2-3
v_gene: TRBV5-1
d_gene: .
abundance: .
CDR3aa: CASSFNSGDTQYF
CDR3nt: TGCGCCAGCAGCTTTAATAGCGGCGATACGCAGTATTTT

j_gene: TRBJ2-5
v_gene: TRBV5-1
d_gene: .
abundance: .
CDR3aa: CASSLEGWGQTQYF
CDR3nt: TGCGCCAGCAGCTTAGAGGGTTGGGGGCAGACCCAGTACTTC

j_gene: TRBJ1-6
v_gene: TRBV11-3
d_gene: .
abundance: once
CDR3aa: CASSLPEVAVSYNSPLHF
CDR3nt: TGTGCCAGCAGCTTACCTGAGGTGGCAGTCTCCTATAATTCACCCCTCCACTTT

j_gene: TRBJ2-3
v_gene: TRBV12-5
d_gene: TRBD1
abundance: .
CDR3aa: CASGLVKGATDTQYF
CDR3nt: TGTGCTAGTGGTTTGGTAAAGGGGGCAACAGATACGCAGTATTTT

j_gene: TRBJ2-7
v_gene: TRBV2
d_gene: TRBD1
abundance: .
CDR3aa: CASWDSDSSYEQYF
CDR3nt: TGTGCCAGCTGGGACAGTGATAGCTCCTACGAGCAGTACTTC

j_gene: TRBJ2-7
v_gene: TRBV5-1
d_gene: .
abundance: .
CDR3aa: CASSLYGYEQYF
CDR3nt: TGCGCCAGCAGCTTGTACGGCTACGAGCAGTACTTC

j_gene: TRBJ1-1
v_gene: TRBV20-1
d_gene: .
abundance: .
CDR3aa: CSASGRLLGDTEAFF
CDR3nt: TGCAGTGCTAGTGGACGGCTCTTGGGAGATACTGAAGCTTTCTTT

j_gene: TRBJ2-3
v_gene: TRBV10-1
d_gene: TRBD2
abundance: .
CDR3aa: CASSGSGGSTDTQYF
CDR3nt: TGCGCCAGCAGTGGCTCGGGAGGGAGCACAGATACGCAGTATTTT

j_gene: TRBJ1-3
v_gene: TRBV6-1
d_gene: .
abundance: .
CDR3aa: CASSEQGTSGNTIYF
CDR3nt: TGTGCCAGCAGTGAACAGGGTACCTCTGGAAACACCATATATTTT

j_gene: TRBJ1-2
v_gene: TRBV28
d_gene: TRBD1
abundance: .
CDR3aa: CASSPPPGGSYGYTF
CDR3nt: TGTGCCAGCAGTCCGCCGCCAGGGGGCAGCTACGGCTACACCTTC

j_gene: TRBJ2-6
v_gene: TRBV6-6
d_gene: .
abundance: .
CDR3aa: CASSLTGSGANVLTF
CDR3nt: TGTGCCAGCAGTCTAACAGGCTCTGGGGCCAACGTCCTGACTTTC

j_gene: TRBJ1-2
v_gene: TRBV18
d_gene: .
abundance: .
CDR3aa: CASSPARNYGYTF
CDR3nt: TGTGCCAGCTCCCCCGCACGGAACTATGGCTACACCTTC

j_gene: TRBJ2-5
v_gene: TRBV12-3/TRBV12-4
d_gene: .
abundance: once
CDR3aa: CASSLSEQTQYF
CDR3nt: TGTGCCAGCAGTTTATCAGAACAGACCCAGTACTTC

j_gene: TRBJ2-2
v_gene: TRBV9
d_gene: TRBD2
abundance: .
CDR3aa: CASRLAGGDHNTGELFF
CDR3nt: TGTGCCAGCAGGCTAGCGGGAGGGGATCATAACACCGGGGAGCTGTTTTTT

j_gene: TRBJ2-2
v_gene: TRBV24-1
d_gene: .
abundance: once
CDR3aa: CATSNRGASDTGELFF
CDR3nt: TGTGCCACCAGTAACCGGGGGGCATCGGACACCGGGGAGCTGTTTTTT

j_gene: TRBJ1-3
v_gene: TRBV5-4
d_gene: TRBD1
abundance: .
CDR3aa: CASSGRTGAPGNTIYF
CDR3nt: TGTGCCAGCAGCGGCAGGACAGGGGCTCCTGGAAACACCATATATTTT

j_gene: TRBJ1-2
v_gene: TRBV9
d_gene: TRBD1
abundance: .
CDR3aa: CASRAEGAYGYTF
CDR3nt: TGTGCCAGCAGGGCTGAGGGGGCCTATGGCTACACCTTC

j_gene: TRBJ2-5
v_gene: TRBV9
d_gene: .
abundance: .
CDR3aa: CASSGGLRDASETQYF
CDR3nt: TGTGCCAGCAGCGGGGGGCTCCGGGACGCGAGTGAGACCCAGTACTTC

j_gene: TRBJ2-3
v_gene: TRBV6-6
d_gene: TRBD2
abundance: few
CDR3aa: CASSYRLAGVTDTQYF
CDR3nt: TGTGCCAGCAGTTACCGACTAGCGGGAGTCACAGATACGCAGTATTTT

j_gene: TRBJ1-1
v_gene: TRBV3-1/TRBV3-2
d_gene: .
abundance: .
CDR3aa: CASSQGRGATEAFF
CDR3nt: TGTGCCAGCAGCCAAGGCCGTGGGGCCACTGAAGCTTTCTTT

j_gene: TRBJ1-2
v_gene: TRBV24-1
d_gene: .
abundance: few
CDR3aa: CATAPGGKGLSGYTF
CDR3nt: TGTGCCACGGCCCCGGGAGGGAAGGGGTTGAGCGGCTACACCTTC

j_gene: TRBJ2-3
v_gene: TRBV6-5
d_gene: .
abundance: .
CDR3aa: CASSTRTGTDTQYF
CDR3nt: TGTGCCAGCAGTACGCGGACAGGCACAGATACGCAGTATTTT

j_gene: TRBJ1-6
v_gene: TRBV19
d_gene: TRBD1
abundance: .
CDR3aa: CASSKGQGGSPLHF
CDR3nt: TGTGCCAGTAGTAAGGGACAGGGGGGTTCACCCCTCCACTTT

j_gene: TRBJ2-3
v_gene: TRBV24-1
d_gene: .
abundance: .
CDR3aa: CATSDFARGGTQYF
CDR3nt: TGTGCCACCAGTGATTTTGCTCGAGGCGGTACGCAGTATTTT

j_gene: TRBJ2-3
v_gene: TRBV2
d_gene: .
abundance: .
CDR3aa: CASKGRRGDTQYF
CDR3nt: TGTGCCAGCAAGGGCAGGCGGGGAGATACGCAGTATTTT

j_gene: TRBJ1-5
v_gene: TRBV12-3/TRBV12-4
d_gene: .
abundance: .
CDR3aa: CASSFGGDQPQHF
CDR3nt: TGTGCCAGCAGTTTTGGGGGCGATCAGCCCCAGCATTTT

j_gene: TRBJ1-2
v_gene: TRBV24-1
d_gene: TRBD1
abundance: .
CDR3aa: CATSDGTGDREEAGYTF
CDR3nt: TGTGCCACCAGTGATGGGACAGGAGACCGAGAAGAGGCTGGCTACACCTTC

j_gene: TRBJ2-3
v_gene: TRBV6-5
d_gene: .
abundance: .
CDR3aa: CASSPGVVATDTQYF
CDR3nt: TGTGCCAGCAGTCCCGGGGTGGTAGCGACAGATACGCAGTATTTT

j_gene: TRBJ2-2
v_gene: TRBV3-1/TRBV3-2
d_gene: TRBD2
abundance: .
CDR3aa: CASSQLSGTSGRMEPTGELFF
CDR3nt: TGTGCCAGCAGCCAACTTTCCGGGACTAGCGGGAGGATGGAGCCCACCGGGGAGCTGTTTTTT

j_gene: TRBJ1-1
v_gene: TRBV5-1
d_gene: .
abundance: .
CDR3aa: CASSSAGRMNTEAFF
CDR3nt: TGCGCCAGCAGCTCTGCGGGCCGAATGAACACTGAAGCTTTCTTT

j_gene: TRBJ1-5
v_gene: TRBV5-4
d_gene: .
abundance: .
CDR3aa: CASSLAPGNNQPQHF
CDR3nt: TGTGCCAGCAGCTTGGCGCCGGGGAACAATCAGCCCCAGCATTTT

j_gene: TRBJ2-7
v_gene: TRBV7-2
d_gene: TRBD1
abundance: .
CDR3aa: CASSARDRGSYEQYF
CDR3nt: TGTGCCAGCAGCGCCCGGGACAGGGGATCCTACGAGCAGTACTTC

j_gene: TRBJ2-5
v_gene: TRBV5-1
d_gene: TRBD1
abundance: .
CDR3aa: CASSLGTGSGETQYF
CDR3nt: TGCGCCAGCAGCTTGGGGACAGGGAGTGGAGAGACCCAGTACTTC